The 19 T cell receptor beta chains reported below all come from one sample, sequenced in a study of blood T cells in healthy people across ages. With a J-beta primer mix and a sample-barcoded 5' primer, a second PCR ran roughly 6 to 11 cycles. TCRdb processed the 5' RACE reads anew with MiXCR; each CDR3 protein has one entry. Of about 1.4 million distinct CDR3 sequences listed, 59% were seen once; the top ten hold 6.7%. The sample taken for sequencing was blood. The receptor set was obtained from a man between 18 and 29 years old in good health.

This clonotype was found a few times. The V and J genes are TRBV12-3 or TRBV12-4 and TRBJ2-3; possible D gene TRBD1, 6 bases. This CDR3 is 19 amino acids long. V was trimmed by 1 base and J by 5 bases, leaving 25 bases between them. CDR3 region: CASSLVWRAGVGVRDTQYF. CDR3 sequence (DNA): TGTGCCAGCAGTTTAGTGTGGCGTGCAGGGGTCGGGGTCAGAGATACGCAGTATTTT.

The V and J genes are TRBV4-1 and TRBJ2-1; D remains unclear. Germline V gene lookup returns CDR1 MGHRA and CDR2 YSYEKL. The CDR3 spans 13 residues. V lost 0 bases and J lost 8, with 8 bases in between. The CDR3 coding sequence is TGCGCCAGCAGCCAAGAGGGTCTCCATGAGCAGTTCTTC. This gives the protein CASSQEGLHEQFF.

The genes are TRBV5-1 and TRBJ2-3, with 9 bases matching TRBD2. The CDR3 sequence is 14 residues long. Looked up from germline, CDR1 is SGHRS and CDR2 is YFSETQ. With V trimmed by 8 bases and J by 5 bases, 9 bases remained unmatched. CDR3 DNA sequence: TGCGCCAGTCAACCGGGACTAGCTGGAGATACGCAGTATTTT. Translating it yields CASQPGLAGDTQYF.

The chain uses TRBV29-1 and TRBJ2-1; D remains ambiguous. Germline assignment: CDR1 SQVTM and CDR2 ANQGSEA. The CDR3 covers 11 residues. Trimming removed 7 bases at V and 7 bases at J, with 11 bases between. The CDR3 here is CSATVGNEQFF. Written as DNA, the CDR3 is TGCAGCGCCACCGTGGGTAATGAGCAGTTCTTC.

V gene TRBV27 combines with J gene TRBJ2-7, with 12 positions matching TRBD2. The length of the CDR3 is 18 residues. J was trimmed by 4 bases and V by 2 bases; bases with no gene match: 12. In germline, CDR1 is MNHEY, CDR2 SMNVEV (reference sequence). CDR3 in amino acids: CASSLKSSGGAQGYEQYF. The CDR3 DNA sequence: TGTGCCAGCAGTTTAAAATCTAGCGGGGGGGCCCAAGGGTACGAGCAGTACTTC.

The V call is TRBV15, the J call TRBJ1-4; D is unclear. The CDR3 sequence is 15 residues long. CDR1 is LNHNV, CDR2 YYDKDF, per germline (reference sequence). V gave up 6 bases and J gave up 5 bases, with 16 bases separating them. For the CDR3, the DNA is TGTGCCACCAGTACCCGGGCCCCAGAGAATGAAAAACTGTTTTTT. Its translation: CATSTRAPENEKLFF.

In nucleotides, the CDR3 is TGCAGTGCTAGGGGGTCCCCGGCCGTTCTCCAAGAGACCCAGTACTTC. Protein product: CSARGSPAVLQETQYF. This chain uses TRBV20-1 with TRBJ2-5; D gene unclear. Germline CDR1 is DFQATT and CDR2 is SNEGSKA (reference sequence). V was clipped by 3 bases and J by 1 base, with 18 bases between them. CDR3 length: 16 amino acids.

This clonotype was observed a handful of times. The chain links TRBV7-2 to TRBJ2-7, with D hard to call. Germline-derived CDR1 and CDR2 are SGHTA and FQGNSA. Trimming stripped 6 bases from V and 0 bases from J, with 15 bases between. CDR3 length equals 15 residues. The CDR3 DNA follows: TGTGCCAGCAGACCAGGCCCACTGAGCTCCTACGAGCAGTACTTC. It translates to CASRPGPLSSYEQYF.

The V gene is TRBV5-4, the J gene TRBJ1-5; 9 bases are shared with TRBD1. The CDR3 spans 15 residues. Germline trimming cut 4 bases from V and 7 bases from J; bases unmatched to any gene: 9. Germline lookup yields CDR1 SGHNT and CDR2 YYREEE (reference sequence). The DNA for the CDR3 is TGTGCCAGCAGCCGAGACAGGGGGGTCGGGCAGCCCCAGCATTTT. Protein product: CASSRDRGVGQPQHF.

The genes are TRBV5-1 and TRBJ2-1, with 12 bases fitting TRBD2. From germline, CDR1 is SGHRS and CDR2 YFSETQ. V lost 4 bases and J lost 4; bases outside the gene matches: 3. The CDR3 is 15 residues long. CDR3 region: CASSTGLAGYNEQFF. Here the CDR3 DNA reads TGCGCCAGCAGCACTGGACTAGCGGGGTACAATGAGCAGTTCTTC. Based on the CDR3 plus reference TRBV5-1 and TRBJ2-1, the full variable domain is KAGVTQTPRYLIKTRGQQVTLSCSPISGHRSVSWYQQTPGQGLQFLFEYFSETQRNKGNFPGRFSGRQFSNSRSEMNVSTLELGDSALYLCASSTGLAGYNEQFFGPGTRLTVL.

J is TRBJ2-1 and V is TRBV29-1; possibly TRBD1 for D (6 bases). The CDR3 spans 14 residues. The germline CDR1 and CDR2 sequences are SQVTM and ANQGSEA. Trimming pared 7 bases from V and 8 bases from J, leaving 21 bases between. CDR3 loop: CSAAGTRVGDEQFF. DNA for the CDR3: TGCAGCGCCGCCGGGACACGGGTGGGGGATGAGCAGTTCTTC.

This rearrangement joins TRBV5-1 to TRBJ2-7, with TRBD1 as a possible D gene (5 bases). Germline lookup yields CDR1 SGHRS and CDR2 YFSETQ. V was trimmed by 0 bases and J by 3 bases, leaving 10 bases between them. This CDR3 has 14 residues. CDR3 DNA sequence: TGCGCCAGCAGCTTGGTGGTGGGGCTCTACGAGCAGTACTTC. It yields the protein CASSLVVGLYEQYF.

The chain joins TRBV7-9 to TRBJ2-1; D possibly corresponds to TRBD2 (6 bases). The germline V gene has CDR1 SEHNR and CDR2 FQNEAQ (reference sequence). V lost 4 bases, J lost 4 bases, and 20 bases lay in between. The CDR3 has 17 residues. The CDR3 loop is CASSSGRYGGRYNEQFF. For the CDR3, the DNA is TGTGCCAGCAGCTCAGGTAGATACGGAGGGAGGTACAATGAGCAGTTCTTC.

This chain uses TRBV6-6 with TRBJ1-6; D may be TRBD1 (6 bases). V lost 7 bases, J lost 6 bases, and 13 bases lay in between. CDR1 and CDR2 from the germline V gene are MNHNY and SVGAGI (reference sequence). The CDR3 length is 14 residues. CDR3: CASNAGEVNSPLHF. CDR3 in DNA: TGTGCCAGCAACGCAGGGGAAGTTAATTCACCCCTCCACTTT.

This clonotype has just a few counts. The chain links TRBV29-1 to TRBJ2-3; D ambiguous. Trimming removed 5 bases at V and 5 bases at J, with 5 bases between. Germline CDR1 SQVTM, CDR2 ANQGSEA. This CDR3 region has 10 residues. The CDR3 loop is CSVFLDTQYF. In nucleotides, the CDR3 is TGCAGCGTTTTTCTAGATACGCAGTATTTT.

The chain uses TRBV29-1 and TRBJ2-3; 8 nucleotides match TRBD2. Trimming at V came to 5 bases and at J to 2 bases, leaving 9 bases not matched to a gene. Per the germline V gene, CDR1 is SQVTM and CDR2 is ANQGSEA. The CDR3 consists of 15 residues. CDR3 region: CSVSKAGELTDTQYF. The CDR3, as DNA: TGCAGCGTTAGTAAAGCGGGGGAACTCACAGATACGCAGTATTTT.

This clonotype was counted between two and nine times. The CDR3 DNA reads TGTGCCAGCAGCTTAATAGTTGAGACAGATACGCAGTATTTT. The encoded protein is CASSLIVETDTQYF. The chain is built from TRBV7-6 and TRBJ2-3, with D unresolved. CDR3 size: 14 residues. V was pared by 2 bases and J by 3 bases, with 9 bases between. Germline V lookup: CDR1 SGHVS, CDR2 FNYEAQ.

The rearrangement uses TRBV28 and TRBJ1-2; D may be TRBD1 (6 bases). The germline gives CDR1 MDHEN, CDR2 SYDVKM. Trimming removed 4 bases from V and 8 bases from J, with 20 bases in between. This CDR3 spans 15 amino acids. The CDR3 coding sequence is TGTGCCAGCAGTTCCGGGACACCTGTCGGATTGGGCTACACCTTC. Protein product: CASSSGTPVGLGYTF.

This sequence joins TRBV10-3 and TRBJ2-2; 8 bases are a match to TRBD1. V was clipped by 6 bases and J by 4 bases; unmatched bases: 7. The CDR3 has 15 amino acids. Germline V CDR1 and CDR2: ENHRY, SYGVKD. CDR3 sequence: CAIRPDREATGELFF. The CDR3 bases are TGTGCCATCAGACCGGACAGGGAGGCCACCGGGGAGCTGTTTTTT.